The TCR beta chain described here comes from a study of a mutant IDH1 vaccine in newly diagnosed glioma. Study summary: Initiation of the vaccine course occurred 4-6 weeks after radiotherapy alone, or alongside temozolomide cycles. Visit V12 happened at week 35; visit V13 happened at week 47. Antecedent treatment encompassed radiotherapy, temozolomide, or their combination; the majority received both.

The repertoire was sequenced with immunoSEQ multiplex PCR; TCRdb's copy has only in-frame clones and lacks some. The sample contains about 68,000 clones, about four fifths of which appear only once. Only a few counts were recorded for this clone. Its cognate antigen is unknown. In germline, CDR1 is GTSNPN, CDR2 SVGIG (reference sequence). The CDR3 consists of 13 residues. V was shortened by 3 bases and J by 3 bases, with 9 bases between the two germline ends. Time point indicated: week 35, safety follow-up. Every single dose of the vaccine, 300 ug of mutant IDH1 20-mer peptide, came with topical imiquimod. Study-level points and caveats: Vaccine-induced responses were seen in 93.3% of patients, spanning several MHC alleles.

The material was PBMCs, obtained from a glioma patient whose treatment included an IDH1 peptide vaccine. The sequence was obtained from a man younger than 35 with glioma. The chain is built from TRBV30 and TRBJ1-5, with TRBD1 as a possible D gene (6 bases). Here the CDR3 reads CAWRGGFNQPQHF. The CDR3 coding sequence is TGTGCCTGGAGGGGGGGCTTCAATCAGCCCCAGCATTTT.